The present T cell receptor (beta chain) was sequenced within a study of shared clonotypes between healthy human individuals. This clone has only one observation. Several immunoSEQ plates received, in even portions, the genomic DNA of each subset. Assay used: immunoSEQ multiplex PCR; TCRdb lists only in-frame clones, some missing. The sample has roughly 2,500,000 clones, 90% to 95% seen once. Every contributor of samples was a Caucasian grown-up residing in Nashville, Tennessee. The CD4+ fraction was divided into a CD45RA+ naive subset and a CD45RA-negative memory subset. Sequenced: naive CD4+ T cells from PBMCs. Described subset: CD45RA+ positively selected. The receptor was isolated from a man between 18 and 35 years old in good health. Some clones in this sample may be carry-over from other donors' samples.

CDR3 coding DNA: TGTGCCAGCAGCTTAGTTCAGGGAATGGGAAACACCATATATTTT. Translating gives CASSLVQGMGNTIYF. The chain has TRBV11-2 and TRBJ1-3; TRBD1 might be the D (5 bases). The V end lost 1 base, the J end lost 4 bases, and 11 bases lay between the germline ends. This CDR3 is 15 amino acids long. CDR1 and CDR2 (germline): SGHAT, FQNNGV.